These 16 T cell receptor beta chains were sequenced from one sample in a study of blood T cell repertoires in COVID-19. Assay used: immunoSEQ multiplex PCR; TCRdb lists only in-frame clones, some missing. The sample consists of hundreds of thousands of clones, about nine tenths of them appearing once. Sequenced input: peripheral blood. The receptors come from a man aged 18 to 29 with active or convalescent COVID-19.

The V gene is TRBV13, the J gene TRBJ2-7, with TRBD1 identical over 10 bases. CDR1 and CDR2 from the germline V gene are PRHDT and FYEKMQ (reference sequence). The CDR3 contains 14 residues. The ends lost 5 bases at V and 5 bases at J; junction bases unmatched: 6. The CDR3 loop is CASSVSTGGDEQYF. The DNA of the CDR3 is TGTGCCAGCAGCGTCTCGACAGGGGGCGACGAGCAGTACTTC.

This clone occurred a few times. In the same sample, other DNA sequences code for this CDR3. V and J are TRBV27 and TRBJ2-7; 8 bases match TRBD2. The CDR3 contains 14 residues. The J segment lost 4 bases and the V segment lost 1 base, leaving 3 bases of the junction unmatched. Germline CDR1 MNHEY, CDR2 SMNVEV (reference sequence). The CDR3 protein is CASSLLAGNYEQYF. CDR3 sequence (DNA): TGTGCCAGCAGTTTATTAGCGGGAAATTACGAGCAGTACTTC.

This chain connects TRBV25-1 to TRBJ1-6, with D possibly being TRBD1 (5 bases). V shed 0 bases and J shed 6 bases, with 12 bases lying between them. The germline V gene has CDR1 MGHDK and CDR2 SYGVNS. This CDR3 has 16 residues. The CDR3 protein is CASSEYGQGGNSPLHF. The CDR3 nucleotides are TGTGCCAGCAGTGAATATGGGCAGGGTGGTAATTCACCCCTCCACTTT.

This rearrangement joins TRBV11-2 to TRBJ2-1; D uncertain. Germline CDR1 reads SGHAT; CDR2 reads FQNNGV. The CDR3 is made up of 12 amino acids. V gave up 5 bases and J gave up 7 bases, with 9 bases separating them. In nucleotides, the CDR3 is TGTGCCAGCAGCCTGACACGTAATGAGCAGTTCTTC. Residues: CASSLTRNEQFF.

The rearrangement links TRBV25-1 to TRBJ2-1; the D gene is possibly TRBD1 (5 bases). V lost 1 base and J 3 bases, leaving 7 bases between the germline ends. The CDR3 runs 14 residues. Germline V CDR1 and CDR2: MGHDK, SYGVNS. CDR3 sequence (DNA): TGTGCCAGCAGTGAATGGGGCAGCTACAATGAGCAGTTCTTC. The encoded protein is CASSEWGSYNEQFF. Looking up the rest from reference TRBV25-1 and TRBJ2-1 gives the full variable domain: EADIYQTPRYLVIGTGKKITLECSQTMGHDKMYWYQQDPGMELHLIHYSYGVNSTEKGDLSSESTVSRIRTEHFPLTLESARPSHTSQYLCASSEWGSYNEQFFGPGTRLTVL.

Written as DNA, the CDR3 is TGTGCCAGCAGTTCTTACCGGACAGGGGGAGAACTAGCAGATACGCAGTATTTT. Translated, it gives CASSSYRTGGELADTQYF. The V call is TRBV27, the J call TRBJ2-3; TRBD1 aligns across 10 bases. The CDR3 extends over 18 amino acids. Germline loops: CDR1 MNHEY, CDR2 SMNVEV (reference sequence). Trimming cost V 4 bases and J 4 bases; bases outside gene matches: 14.

The V and J genes are TRBV11-2 and TRBJ2-1; 8 bases align to TRBD2. The CDR3 runs 16 residues. V trimming: 1 base; J trimming: 9 bases; junction bases outside the gene matches: 11. Germline CDR1 SGHAT, CDR2 FQNNGV. CDR3 sequence (DNA): TGTGCCAGCAGCTTAGCCGCGGGGGGTCGTAAGGTTGAGCAGTTCTTC. It translates to CASSLAAGGRKVEQFF.

This clone showed up just a few times. V usage is TRBV18 and J usage is TRBJ1-2; weak D call: TRBD1 (6 bases). The length of the CDR3 is 18 residues. V was pared by 0 bases and J by 6 bases, with 23 bases between. The germline gives CDR1 KGHSH, CDR2 LQKENI. The CDR3 spells CASSPPVEQGLSRNGYTF. The CDR3 DNA reads TGTGCCAGCTCACCACCGGTAGAGCAGGGGCTTTCGAGAAATGGCTACACCTTC. Filled out from reference TRBV18 and TRBJ1-2, the complete variable domain reads NAGVMQNPRHLVRRRGQEARLRCSPMKGHSHVYWYRQLPEEGLKFMVYLQKENIIDESGMPKERFSAEFPKEGPSILRIQQVVRGDSAAYFCASSPPVEQGLSRNGYTFGSGTRLTVV.

This clone was detected only once. CDR3 sequence (DNA): TGTGCCAGCAGCCTCCCTCCCGGTATGAACACTGAAGCTTTCTTT. Its translation is CASSLPPGMNTEAFF. The V call is TRBV28, the J call TRBJ1-1; D uncertain. V lost 6 bases, J lost 0 bases, and 14 bases lay in between. Germline V gene lookup returns CDR1 MDHEN and CDR2 SYDVKM. The CDR3 loop spans 15 amino acids.

The chain combines TRBV28 with TRBJ2-2; 7 nucleotides match TRBD1. Germline CDR1 is MDHEN and CDR2 is SYDVKM. The CDR3 is 21 amino acids. After removal of 0 bases from V and 0 bases from J, the junction contained 16 bases not matched to a gene. The CDR3 sequence: CASSLWATISGTEANTGELFF. DNA of the CDR3: TGTGCCAGCAGTTTATGGGCCACGATCTCCGGGACAGAGGCGAACACCGGGGAGCTGTTTTTT.

This clone was observed a single time. The CDR3 sequence: CAIMSDRGGSYEQYF. CDR3 sequence (DNA): TGTGCCATCATGAGTGACAGGGGGGGATCTTACGAGCAGTACTTC. The chain joins TRBV10-3 to TRBJ2-7, with 9 bases aligning to TRBD1. V shed 7 bases, J shed 4 bases, and the junction held 11 bases outside the gene matches. The germline CDR1 and CDR2 sequences are ENHRY and SYGVKD. The CDR3 covers 15 residues.

J is TRBJ2-1 and V is TRBV6-6; TRBD2 matches at 9 bases. CDR3 size: 12 residues. Per the germline V gene, CDR1 is MNHNY and CDR2 is SVGAGI (reference sequence). Trimming removed 5 bases from V and 10 bases from J; junction bases left unmatched: 3. The CDR3 DNA reads as TGTGCCAGCAGTCAGGGACTAGCCGAGCAGTTCTTC. Translation gives CASSQGLAEQFF.

This clone was found once. The chain has TRBV11-2 and TRBJ2-5, with 8 bases lining up with TRBD2. CDR1 and CDR2 from the germline V gene are SGHAT and FQNNGV. This CDR3 has 14 residues. The J segment lost 4 bases and the V segment lost 5 bases, leaving 6 bases of the junction unmatched. CDR3 amino acids: CASSPHRGGETQYF. As DNA, the CDR3 is TGTGCCAGCAGCCCACACCGGGGGGGAGAGACCCAGTACTTC.

The chain uses TRBV4-1 and TRBJ2-7; 8 bases align to TRBD1. Germline V gives CDR1 MGHRA, CDR2 YSYEKL. This CDR3 has 15 amino acids. J was trimmed by 2 bases and V by 1 base; bases with no gene match: 4. DNA for the CDR3: TGCGCCAGCAGCCAAGGGACAGGGTACACCTACGAGCAGTACTTC. This codes for CASSQGTGYTYEQYF.

This clone appeared once. The rearrangement joins TRBV7-6 to TRBJ2-7; 11 nucleotides agree with TRBD2. Germline values: CDR1 SGHVS, CDR2 FNYEAQ. Germline trimming cut 5 bases from V and 4 bases from J; bases unmatched to any gene: 10. The CDR3 loop spans 16 amino acids. The CDR3: CASSPRTSGSSYEQYF. CDR3 DNA: TGTGCCAGCAGCCCCCGAACTAGCGGGAGTTCTTACGAGCAGTACTTC.

This rearrangement joins TRBV27 to TRBJ1-6; D possibly corresponds to TRBD1 (5 bases). The V end lost 2 bases, the J end lost 7 bases, and 9 bases lay between the germline ends. The CDR3 sequence is 14 residues long. Germline CDR1 and CDR2: MNHEY and SMNVEV (reference sequence). This chain's CDR3 is CASSLQGWNSPLHF. Written as DNA, the CDR3 is TGTGCCAGCAGTTTACAGGGATGGAATTCACCCCTCCACTTT.